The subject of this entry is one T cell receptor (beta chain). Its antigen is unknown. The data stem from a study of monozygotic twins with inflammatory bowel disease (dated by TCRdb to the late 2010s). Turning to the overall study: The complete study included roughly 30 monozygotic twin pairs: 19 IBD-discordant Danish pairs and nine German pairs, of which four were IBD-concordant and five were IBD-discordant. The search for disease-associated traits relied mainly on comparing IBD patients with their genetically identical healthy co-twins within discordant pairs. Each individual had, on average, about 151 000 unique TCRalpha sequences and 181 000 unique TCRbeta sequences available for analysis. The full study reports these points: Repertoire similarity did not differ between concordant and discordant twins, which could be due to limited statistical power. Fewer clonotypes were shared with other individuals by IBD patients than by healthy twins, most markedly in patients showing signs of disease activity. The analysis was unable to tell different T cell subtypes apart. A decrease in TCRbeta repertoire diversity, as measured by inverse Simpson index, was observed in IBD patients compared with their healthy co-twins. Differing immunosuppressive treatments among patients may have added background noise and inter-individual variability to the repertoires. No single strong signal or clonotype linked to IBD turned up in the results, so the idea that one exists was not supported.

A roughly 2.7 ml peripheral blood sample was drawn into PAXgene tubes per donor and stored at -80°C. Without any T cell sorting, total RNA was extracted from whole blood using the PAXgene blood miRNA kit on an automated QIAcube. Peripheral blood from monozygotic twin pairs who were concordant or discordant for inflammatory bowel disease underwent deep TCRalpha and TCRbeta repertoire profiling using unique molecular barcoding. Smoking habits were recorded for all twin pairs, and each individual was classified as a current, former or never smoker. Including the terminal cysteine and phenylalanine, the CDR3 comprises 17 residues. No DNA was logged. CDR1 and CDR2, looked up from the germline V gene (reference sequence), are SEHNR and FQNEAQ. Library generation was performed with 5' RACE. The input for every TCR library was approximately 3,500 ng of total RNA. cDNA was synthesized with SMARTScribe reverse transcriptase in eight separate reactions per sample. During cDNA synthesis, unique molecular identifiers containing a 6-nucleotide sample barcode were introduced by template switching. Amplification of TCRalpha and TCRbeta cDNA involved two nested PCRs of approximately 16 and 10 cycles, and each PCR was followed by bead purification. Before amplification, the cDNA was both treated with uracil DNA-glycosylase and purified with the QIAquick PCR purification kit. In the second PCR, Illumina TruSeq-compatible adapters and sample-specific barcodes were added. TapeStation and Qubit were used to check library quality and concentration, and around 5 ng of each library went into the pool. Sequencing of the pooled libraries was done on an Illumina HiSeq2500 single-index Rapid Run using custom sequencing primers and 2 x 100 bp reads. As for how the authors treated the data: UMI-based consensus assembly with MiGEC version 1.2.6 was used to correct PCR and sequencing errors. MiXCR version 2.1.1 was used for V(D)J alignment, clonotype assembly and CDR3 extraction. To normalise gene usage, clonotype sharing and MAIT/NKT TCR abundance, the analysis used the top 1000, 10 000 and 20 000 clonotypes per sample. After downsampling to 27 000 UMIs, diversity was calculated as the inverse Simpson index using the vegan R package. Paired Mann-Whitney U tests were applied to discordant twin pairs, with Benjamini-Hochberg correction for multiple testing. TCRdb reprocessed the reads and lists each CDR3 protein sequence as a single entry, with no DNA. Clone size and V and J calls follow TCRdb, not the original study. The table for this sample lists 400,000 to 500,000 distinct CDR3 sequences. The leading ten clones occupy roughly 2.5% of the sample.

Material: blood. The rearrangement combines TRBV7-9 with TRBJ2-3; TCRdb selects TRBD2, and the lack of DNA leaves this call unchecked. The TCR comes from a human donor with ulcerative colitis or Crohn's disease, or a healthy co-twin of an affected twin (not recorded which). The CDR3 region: CASSGLAETPSTDTQYF. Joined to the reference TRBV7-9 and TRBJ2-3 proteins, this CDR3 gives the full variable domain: DTGVSQNPRHKITKRGQNVTFRCDPISEHNRLYWYRQTLGQGPEFLTYFQNEAQLEKSRLLSDRFSAERPKGSFSTLEIQRTEQGDSAMYLCASSGLAETPSTDTQYFGPGTRLTVL.